The rows below give T cell receptor beta chains drawn from one sample of a study of T cell repertoires in cytomegalovirus infection. MiXCR was run by TCRdb on the reads, yielding one entry per CDR3 protein. In the table there are hundreds of thousands of distinct CDR3 sequences, about 40% of which are singletons. Sequenced material: PBMCs. The receptor set was obtained from a human donor in good health (CMV status not recorded). Some clones in this sample may be carry-over from other donors' samples. Both conserved end residues are part of each CDR3. The D gene is left open where the match is weak. Some rows have no size entry. The others give once, few or many, or a class for an expanded clone.

TRBV11-2	TRBJ2-5	.	many	CASSLGPGTQYF	TGTGCCAGCAGCTTAGGTCCGGGGACCCAGTACTTC
TRBV12-3/TRBV12-4	TRBJ2-7	TRBD2	.	CASSSGTSSYEQYF	TGTGCCAGCAGTTCCGGGACTAGCAGCTACGAGCAGTACTTC
TRBV7-8	TRBJ1-6	.	few	CASSLVTGGSLNSPLHF	TGTGCCAGCAGCTTAGTGACCGGTGGCTCGTTGAATTCACCCCTCCACTTT
TRBV3-1	TRBJ2-5	TRBD2	.	CASSPSSGRAVETQYF	TGTGCCAGCAGCCCCTCTAGCGGGAGGGCCGTGGAGACCCAGTACTTC
TRBV20-1	TRBJ1-2	.	once	CSAPMDGLYYGYTF	TGCAGTGCCCCAATGGACGGTCTCTACTATGGCTACACCTTC
TRBV27	TRBJ2-7	.	few	CASGDGTPTPYEQYF	TGTGCCAGCGGGGACGGGACTCCGACCCCCTACGAGCAGTACTTC
TRBV25-1	TRBJ1-1	.	many	CASGGTNTEAFF	TGTGCCAGCGGGGGGACGAACACTGAAGCTTTCTTT
TRBV7-9	TRBJ1-1	.	.	CASSVRTVLNTEAFF	TGTGCCAGCAGCGTACGGACTGTTTTGAACACTGAAGCTTTCTTT
TRBV20-1	TRBJ2-1	.	.	CSVGAGSYNEQFF	TGCAGTGTAGGCGCTGGCTCCTACAATGAGCAGTTCTTC
TRBV7-9	TRBJ1-4	.	.	CASSSDWGVRDEKLFF	TGTGCCAGCAGCTCCGATTGGGGGGTTCGAGATGAAAAACTGTTTTTT
TRBV10-1	TRBJ2-1	TRBD2	.	CASSESGTSAIGVEQFF	TGCGCCAGCAGTGAGTCGGGGACTAGCGCGATTGGGGTTGAGCAGTTCTTC
TRBV5-1	TRBJ1-4	TRBD1	.	CASSFILGTAEILFF	TGCGCCAGCAGCTTTATCCTCGGGACAGCTGAAATACTGTTTTTT
TRBV5-1	TRBJ2-3	.	.	CASSLTRETDTQYF	TGCGCCAGCAGCTTGACCAGGGAGACAGATACGCAGTATTTT
TRBV5-1	TRBJ2-7	.	.	CASSLWQGPYEQYF	TGCGCCAGCAGCTTGTGGCAGGGACCCTACGAGCAGTACTTC
TRBV19	TRBJ1-5	.	.	CASSIERDVGNQPQHF	TGTGCCAGTAGTATAGAGAGGGACGTCGGCAATCAGCCCCAGCATTTT
TRBV28	TRBJ2-7	.	.	CASSSTTQGATYEQYF	TGTGCCAGCAGTTCGACAACACAGGGCGCTACCTACGAGCAGTACTTC
TRBV7-2	TRBJ2-2	.	few	CASSRQNTGELFF	TGTGCCAGCAGCCGACAGAACACCGGGGAGCTGTTTTTT
TRBV7-9	TRBJ1-2	.	.	CASSLISGAGYTF	TGTGCCAGCAGCTTAATCTCCGGGGCTGGCTACACCTTC
TRBV30	TRBJ1-6	TRBD1	.	CAWSGGQGNSPLHF	TGTGCCTGGAGTGGGGGACAGGGAAATTCACCCCTCCACTTT
TRBV6-6	TRBJ2-7	TRBD2	.	CASSYTGGGSRGSYEQYF	TGTGCCAGCAGTTACACGGGGGGGGGATCGAGGGGTTCCTACGAGCAGTACTTC
TRBV2	TRBJ2-7	TRBD2	.	CASHGTSAPYRYEQYF	TGTGCCAGCCACGGAACTAGCGCTCCATACCGGTACGAGCAGTACTTC
TRBV28	TRBJ1-5	.	.	CASSSPVGGAGKPQHF	TGTGCCAGCAGTTCCCCGGTGGGGGGGGCGGGAAAGCCCCAGCATTTT
TRBV6-6	TRBJ2-1	.	.	CASSYSSTTQTSYNEQFF	TGTGCCAGCAGTTACTCGAGTACAACCCAGACTAGTTACAATGAGCAGTTCTTC
TRBV7-8	TRBJ1-5	.	many	CASSLETGHQPQHF	TGTGCCAGCAGCTTAGAGACAGGCCATCAGCCCCAGCATTTT
TRBV4-1	TRBJ1-5	.	many	CASSQDRTRNQPQHF	TGCGCCAGCAGCCAAGATCGAACACGGAATCAGCCCCAGCATTTT
TRBV23-1	TRBJ2-7	.	.	CASSHRAPSSYEQYF	TGCGCCAGCAGTCATCGGGCACCGAGCTCCTACGAGCAGTACTTC
TRBV7-1	TRBJ1-1	.	.	CASSLALRFLDTEAFF	TGTGCCAGCAGCTTAGCGCTGAGGTTTTTGGACACTGAAGCTTTCTTT
TRBV27	TRBJ2-2	TRBD1	.	CASSLLGTGTGELFF	TGTGCCAGCAGCCTTCTCGGGACAGGGACCGGGGAGCTGTTTTTT
TRBV11-2	TRBJ2-3	TRBD2	.	CASSLETGLAVSTDTQYF	TGTGCCAGCAGCTTAGAGACCGGACTAGCGGTCAGCACAGATACGCAGTATTTT